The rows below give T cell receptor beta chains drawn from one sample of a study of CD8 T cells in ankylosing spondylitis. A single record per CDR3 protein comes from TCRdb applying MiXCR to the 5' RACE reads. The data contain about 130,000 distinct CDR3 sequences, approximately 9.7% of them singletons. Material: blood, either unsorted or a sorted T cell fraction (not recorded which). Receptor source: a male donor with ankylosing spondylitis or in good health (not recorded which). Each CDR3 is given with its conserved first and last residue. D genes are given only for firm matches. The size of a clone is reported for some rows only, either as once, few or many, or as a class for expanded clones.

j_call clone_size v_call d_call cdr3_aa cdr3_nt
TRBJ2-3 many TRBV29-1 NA CSVGTQYF TGCAGCGTCGGAACGCAGTATTTT
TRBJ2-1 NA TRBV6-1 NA CASHSSSLIGNEQFF TGTGCCAGCCACTCTAGCAGCCTAATAGGGAATGAGCAGTTCTTC
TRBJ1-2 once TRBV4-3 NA CASSQDHRGEGLYGYTF TGCGCCAGCAGCCAAGATCATAGGGGGGAAGGATTGTATGGCTACACCTTC
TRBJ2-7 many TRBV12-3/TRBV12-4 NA CASSPWSYLEQYF TGTGCCAGCAGTCCCTGGTCGTATCTCGAGCAGTACTTC
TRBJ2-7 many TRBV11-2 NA CASSLDVGAGGSYEQYF TGTGCCAGCAGCTTAGATGTGGGGGCAGGTGGGTCCTACGAGCAGTACTTC
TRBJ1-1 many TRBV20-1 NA CSATKGGTEAFF TGCAGTGCTACCAAAGGAGGGACTGAAGCTTTCTTT
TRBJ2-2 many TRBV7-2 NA CASSLAVVNTGELFF TGTGCCAGCAGCTTAGCGGTAGTGAACACCGGGGAGCTGTTTTTT
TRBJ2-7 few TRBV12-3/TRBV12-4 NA CASSDRDGEYEQYF TGTGCCAGCAGTGACCGGGACGGAGAATACGAGCAGTACTTC
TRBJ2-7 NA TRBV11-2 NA CASSLGTIGYEQYF TGTGCCAGCAGCTTAGGGACTATCGGATACGAGCAGTACTTC
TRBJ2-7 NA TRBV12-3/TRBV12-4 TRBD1 CASSPERDRATYEQYF TGTGCCAGCAGTCCCGAGAGGGACAGGGCAACCTACGAGCAGTACTTC
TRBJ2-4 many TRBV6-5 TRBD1 CASSYSTGAKNIQYF TGTGCCAGCAGTTACTCGACAGGGGCCAAAAACATTCAGTACTTC
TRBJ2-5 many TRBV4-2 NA CASSQGWREETQYF TGTGCCAGCAGCCAAGGTTGGCGGGAAGAGACCCAGTACTTC
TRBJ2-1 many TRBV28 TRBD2 CASSPVFGLAPKRSYNEQFF TGTGCCAGCAGTCCAGTTTTCGGACTAGCGCCGAAGAGGTCCTACAATGAGCAGTTCTTC
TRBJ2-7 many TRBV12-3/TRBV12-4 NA CASSPRTTGYEQYF TGTGCCAGCAGTCCGCGGACTACGGGGTACGAGCAGTACTTC
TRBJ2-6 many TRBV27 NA CASSQYSGAFISGANVLTF TGTGCCAGCAGTCAGTATAGCGGTGCTTTTATCTCTGGGGCCAACGTCCTGACTTTC
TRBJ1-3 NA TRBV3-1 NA CASSHGNTIYF TGTGCCAGCAGCCATGGAAACACCATATATTTT
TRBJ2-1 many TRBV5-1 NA CASTERPLSYNEQFF TGCGCCAGCACTGAGCGACCACTCTCCTACAATGAGCAGTTCTTC
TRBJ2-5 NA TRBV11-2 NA CASSTQPGARETQYF TGTGCCAGCAGTACTCAGCCAGGGGCTCGTGAGACCCAGTACTTC
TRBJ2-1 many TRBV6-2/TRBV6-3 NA CASTQGAVEFF TGTGCCAGCACTCAAGGGGCTGTGGAGTTCTTC
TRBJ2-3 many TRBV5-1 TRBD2 CASIDGLAGTDTQYF TGCGCCAGCATCGATGGACTAGCGGGAACGGATACGCAGTATTTT
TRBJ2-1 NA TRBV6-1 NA CASGLATEQFF TGTGCCAGTGGGCTGGCGACTGAGCAGTTCTTC
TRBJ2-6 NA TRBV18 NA CASSPVGGSGANVLTF TGTGCCAGCTCACCGGTAGGGGGCTCTGGGGCCAACGTCCTGACTTTC
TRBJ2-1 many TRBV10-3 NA CAISEPSLGNEQFF TGTGCCATCAGTGAGCCCTCTTTGGGCAATGAGCAGTTCTTC
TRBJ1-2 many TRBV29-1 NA CSVEGLGVYGYTF TGCAGCGTTGAAGGCCTCGGTGTCTATGGCTACACCTTC